The clone carrying this T cell receptor (beta chain) was picked up many times. The antigen is undetermined. This entry belongs to a study of Graves' ophthalmopathy and Graves' hyperthyroidism. Study-level points and caveats: Stable hyperthyroidism and ophthalmopathy were told apart by a 13-signature model, which achieved roughly 89% sensitivity and 81.08% specificity. The model achieved 70.59% sensitivity and less than 75% specificity for ophthalmopathy progression. Most expanded clonotypes from thyroid (those above 0.001 frequency) were also found in blood.

If patients had other autoimmune diseases, uncontrolled infections, pregnancy or lactation, they were excluded. Amplifying from RNA transcripts, the study obtained TCR beta CDR3 regions. The first-round RT-PCR employed HTBI primers together with the Qiagen OneStep RT-PCR kit. A multiplex PCR was then performed as the second round. TCRdb used MiXCR to reprocess the multiplex PCR reads, holding one entry per CDR3 protein. The repertoire has hundreds of thousands of distinct CDR3 sequences, 22% of them found once; the top ten carry more than 5.5%. The germline V gene encodes CDR1 SGHRS and CDR2 YFSETQ. V lost 3 bases and J lost 6, with 15 bases in between. This CDR3 is 14 amino acids long.

The rearrangement links TRBV5-1 to TRBJ1-2; possibly TRBD1 for D (5 bases). The source is a woman under 30 with stable Graves' hyperthyroidism. Some clones in this sample may be carry-over from other donors' samples. The source material was peripheral blood. Here the CDR3 DNA reads TGCGCCAGCAGCTCGGGACTGGGTGGGGATGGCTACACCTTC. Protein sequence: CASSSGLGGDGYTF. Using reference TRBV5-1 and TRBJ1-2 for the parts outside the CDR3, the full variable domain is KAGVTQTPRYLIKTRGQQVTLSCSPISGHRSVSWYQQTPGQGLQFLFEYFSETQRNKGNFPGRFSGRQFSNSRSEMNVSTLELGDSALYLCASSSGLGGDGYTFGSGTRLTVV.